The T cell receptor (beta chain) under discussion was sequenced for a study of blood T cell repertoires in COVID-19. The data were produced by immunoSEQ multiplex PCR, yet TCRdb's version contains in-frame clones alone and is incomplete. The sample consists of approximately 110,000 clones, approximately 84% of them appearing once. In this sample, this clone turned up a few times. Trimming cost V 1 base and J 10 bases, with 10 bases left between them. This CDR3 region has 12 residues. Germline assignment: CDR1 LNHDA and CDR2 SQIVND (reference sequence). The clonotype was recovered from a man between 35 and 55 years old with acute or convalescent COVID-19. The rearrangement links TRBV19 to TRBJ1-1; unclear D gene. The specimen sequenced was peripheral blood. The CDR3 coding sequence is TGTGCCAGTAGTATAGGAGGACTAAGAGCTTTCTTT. Its translation: CASSIGGLRAFF. The full variable domain, its missing parts supplied by reference TRBV19 and TRBJ1-1, is DGGITQSPKYLFRKEGQNVTLSCEQNLNHDAMYWYRQDPGQGLRLIYYSQIVNDFQKGDIAEGYSVSREKKESFPLTVTSAQKNPTAFYLCASSIGGLRAFFGQGTRLTVV.